This T cell receptor beta chain was observed in a study of CD8 T cells in ankylosing spondylitis (dated by TCRdb to about 2017). Study-level background: The study set out to find disease-linked TCR variants by profiling T cell receptor beta repertoires in ankylosing spondylitis patients and healthy donors. Samples of peripheral blood were taken, and for ankylosing spondylitis patients, synovial fluid was collected as well. The whole study cohort included under 140 healthy donors and about two dozen ankylosing spondylitis patients.

Sequencing relied on an Illumina HiSeq 2500. Quantitative 5'-RACE with molecular barcodes was used to prepare TCR beta libraries. The study's own analysis went as follows. Disease-linked TCR variants were identified with a new computational method built on a probabilistic model of VDJ rearrangement. Through fastp at Q25 and MiXCR, TCRdb rebuilt clones from the public reads, retaining in-frame beta chains. Every CDR3 protein is listed once, alongside the most common genes and DNA of its rows. These V and J calls rely on TCRdb rather than the paper's analysis. The sample table shows 25,000 to 35,000 distinct CDR3 sequences, and approximately 28% are seen once. Clones ranked in the top ten supply roughly 44% of the sample. Beyond this particular receptor, the publication reports: Blood from ankylosing spondylitis patients appeared to be characterized by a TCR beta motif composed of about eight highly homologous amino acid variants. Significant enrichment of the disease-linked clones was reported in matched synovial fluid samples from ankylosing spondylitis patients. Some motif variants had previously been reported in the synovial fluid and blood of reactive arthritis patients, which suggests shared mechanisms of disease initiation. In peripheral blood, the disease-linked clones were found at relatively low frequencies and had a CD8+ phenotype.

For each ankylosing spondylitis patient, the synovial fluid sample was matched to a blood sample from that same patient. The junction carries 16 bases between V and J, which are trimmed by 1 base and 3 bases respectively. Including cysteine and phenylalanine, the CDR3 has 17 amino acids. Only the CDR3 portion is preserved as DNA: 51 bases, with reading frame beginning at the first base. The germline V gene encodes CDR1 MNHEY and CDR2 SVGAGI. On this clonotype: No antigen is known for it. The record has no base qualities; no much larger clone is one base away.

The material sequenced was synovial fluid, either unsorted or a sorted T cell fraction (not recorded which). The source is a male donor with ankylosing spondylitis. The chain uses TRBV6-5 and TRBJ1-5; the D gene is not confidently resolved. The DNA sequence is given as TGTGCCAGCAGTTACTTGGTGAACCCAAGGAACAATCAGCCCCAGCATTTT. Its amino acids are CASSYLVNPRNNQPQHF.